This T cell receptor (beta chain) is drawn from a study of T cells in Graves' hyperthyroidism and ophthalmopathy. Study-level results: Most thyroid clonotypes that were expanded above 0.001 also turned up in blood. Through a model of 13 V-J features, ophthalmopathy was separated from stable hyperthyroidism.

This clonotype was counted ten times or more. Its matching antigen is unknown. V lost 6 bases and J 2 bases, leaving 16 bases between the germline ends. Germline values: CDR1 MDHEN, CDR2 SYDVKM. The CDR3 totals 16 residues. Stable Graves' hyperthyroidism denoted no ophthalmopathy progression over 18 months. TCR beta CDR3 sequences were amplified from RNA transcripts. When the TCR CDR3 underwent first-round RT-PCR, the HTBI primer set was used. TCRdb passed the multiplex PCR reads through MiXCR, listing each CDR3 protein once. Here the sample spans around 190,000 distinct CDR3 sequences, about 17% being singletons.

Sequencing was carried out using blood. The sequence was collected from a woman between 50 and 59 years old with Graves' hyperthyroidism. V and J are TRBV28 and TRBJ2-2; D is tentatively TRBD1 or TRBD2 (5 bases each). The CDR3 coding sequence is TGTGCCAGCAGATATGCCGGGACCGAAAACACCGGGGAGCTGTTTTTT. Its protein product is CASRYAGTENTGELFF.